The 22 T cell receptor beta chains presented below share a single source sample, sequenced in a study of cytomegalovirus exposure and HLA in healthy donors. Both 60 Vbeta primers and 13 Jbeta primers went into the PCR. Method: immunoSEQ multiplex PCR; TCRdb's copy keeps in-frame clones and lacks some. The data show hundreds of thousands of clones, with 82% seen just once and nearly 6% held by the top ten. The sequenced sample was PBMCs. The receptors were gathered from a middle-aged man in good health and CMV-seropositive.

CDR3 loop: CASSSLTGAASFRGANVLTF. The DNA of the CDR3 is TGTGCCAGCAGTTCGCTCACAGGGGCCGCTTCTTTTAGAGGGGCCAACGTCCTGACTTTC. The V call is TRBV27, the J call TRBJ2-6; 7 bases align to TRBD1. Germline V lookup: CDR1 MNHEY, CDR2 SMNVEV (reference sequence). The trim removed 4 bases at V and 4 bases at J, leaving 19 bases unmatched. This CDR3 region has 20 residues.

The chain links TRBV7-9 to TRBJ2-2; 12 nucleotides line up with TRBD2. Germline loops: CDR1 SEHNR, CDR2 FQNEAQ (reference sequence). The CDR3 is 17 amino acids. V dropped 4 bases and J dropped 5; count of bases not matched to a gene: 8. CDR3 sequence: CASSSRVTSGGTGELFF. The CDR3, as DNA: TGTGCCAGCAGCTCCCGTGTGACTAGCGGGGGAACCGGGGAGCTGTTTTTT.

The rearrangement joins TRBV25-1 to TRBJ1-2; 9 bases match TRBD1. The CDR3 runs to 14 residues. The V gene end was trimmed by 5 bases and the J gene end by 8 bases; junction bases not matched to a gene: 9. Germline lookup yields CDR1 MGHDK and CDR2 SYGVNS. CDR3 DNA: TGTGCCAGCAGTCCCCCGACAGGGGGTATAGGCTACACCTTC. This encodes CASSPPTGGIGYTF.

The rearrangement uses TRBV10-3 and TRBJ2-1, with 9 bases that match TRBD2. V lost 6 bases to trimming and J lost 5 bases; unmatched junction nucleotides: 2. Germline-derived CDR1 and CDR2 are ENHRY and SYGVKD. CDR3 length: 13 amino acids. CDR3 in amino acids: CAISLAGNNEQFF. The CDR3, as DNA: TGTGCCATCAGCCTAGCGGGGAACAATGAGCAGTTCTTC.

The chain couples TRBV6-5 to TRBJ1-2; D is unclear. The CDR3 spans 14 residues. V was shortened by 6 bases and J by 5 bases, with 16 bases between the two germline ends. Germline V gene lookup returns CDR1 MNHEY and CDR2 SVGAGI. In DNA, the CDR3 is TGTGCCAGCAGGACCAAGAAGAGCGTGTATGGCTACACCTTC. It yields the protein CASRTKKSVYGYTF.

The rearrangement links TRBV4-2 to TRBJ1-1; possible D gene TRBD1, 5 bases. Per the germline V gene, CDR1 is LGHNA and CDR2 is YNFKEQ. This CDR3 is 15 amino acids long. Trimming took 2 bases from V and 7 from J, leaving 17 bases between them. The CDR3 DNA reads as TGTGCCAGCAGCCAACCCGACAGACAGATTGGTGAAGCTTTCTTT. Its protein product is CASSQPDRQIGEAFF.

The chain joins TRBV5-1 to TRBJ2-1; D ambiguous. The CDR3 runs to 15 residues. Trimming shortened V by 0 bases and J by 1 base, and 8 bases separated the two germline ends. Germline CDR1 and CDR2: SGHRS and YFSETQ. This CDR3 is CASSLVVGSYNEQFF. The CDR3 bases are TGCGCCAGCAGCTTGGTGGTCGGGTCCTACAATGAGCAGTTCTTC.

The chain's CDR3 is CATSREGLAGAQETQYF. The CDR3 bases are TGTGCCACCAGCAGAGAGGGGCTAGCGGGAGCCCAAGAGACCCAGTACTTC. This rearrangement joins TRBV15 to TRBJ2-5; 10 positions match TRBD2. The CDR3 spans 17 residues. Germline V lookup: CDR1 LNHNV, CDR2 YYDKDF (reference sequence). After removal of 0 bases from V and 1 base from J, the junction contained 5 bases not matched to a gene. Using reference TRBV15 and TRBJ2-5 for the parts outside the CDR3, the full variable domain is DAMVIQNPRYQVTQFGKPVTLSCSQTLNHNVMYWYQQKSSQAPKLLFHYYDKDFNNEADTPDNFQSRRPNTSFCFLDIRSPGLGDTAMYLCATSREGLAGAQETQYFGPGTRLLVL.

The CDR3 sequence: CASSWGASGSNYEQYV. The DNA for the CDR3 is TGTGCCAGCAGCTGGGGGGCTAGCGGGAGTAACTACGAGCAGTACGTC. The V gene is TRBV5-6, the J gene TRBJ2-7; 10 nucleotides align to TRBD2. Germline V gene lookup returns CDR1 SGHDT and CDR2 YYEEEE. With V trimmed by 3 bases and J by 3 bases, 9 bases remained unmatched. The CDR3 extends over 16 amino acids.

The rearrangement uses TRBV10-2 and TRBJ2-7, with TRBD2 as a possible D gene (6 bases). V was shortened by 8 bases and J by 6 bases, with 17 bases between the two germline ends. From germline, CDR1 is WSHSY and CDR2 SAAADI. The CDR3 is 13 residues long. CDR3 DNA: TGCGCCAGCTTCGACGTGGGGGGTGGCGAGCAGTACTTC. Protein: CASFDVGGGEQYF.

The chain couples TRBV4-1 to TRBJ2-1, with 9 nucleotides matching TRBD2. V gave up 0 bases and J gave up 0 bases; unmatched junction bases: 6. This CDR3 has 18 residues. The V gene's germline CDR1 is MGHRA and CDR2 YSYEKL. The CDR3 DNA is TGCGCCAGCAGCCAAGATCTGGCTAGCGGGGTCTCCTACAATGAGCAGTTCTTC. Encoded protein: CASSQDLASGVSYNEQFF.

This clone has a handful of counts. The gene calls are TRBV28 and TRBJ1-1; a weak D match, TRBD1 (6 bases). V shed 3 bases and J shed 3 bases, with 11 bases lying between them. Germline lookup yields CDR1 MDHEN and CDR2 SYDVKM. The CDR3 is 14 amino acids. DNA for the CDR3: TGTGCCAGCAGTTTGGGGGGGCACGACACTGAAGCTTTCTTT. Translating it yields CASSLGGHDTEAFF. The variable domain in full, completed from reference TRBV28 and TRBJ1-1, reads DVKVTQSSRYLVKRTGEKVFLECVQDMDHENMFWYRQDPGLGLRLIYFSYDVKMKEKGDIPEGYSVSREKKERFSLILESASTNQTSMYLCASSLGGHDTEAFFGQGTRLTVV.

About this clone: Distinct nucleotide sequences in the sample also encode this CDR3. The CDR3 loop reads CASSRQGNTEAFF. CDR3 DNA sequence: TGTGCCAGTAGCCGACAGGGGAACACTGAAGCTTTCTTT. V and J are TRBV19 and TRBJ1-1, with 7 nucleotides matching TRBD1. The germline V gene has CDR1 LNHDA and CDR2 SQIVND (reference sequence). This CDR3 region has 13 residues. The V gene end was trimmed by 6 bases and the J gene end by 1 base; junction bases not matched to a gene: 2. The variable domain in full, completed from reference TRBV19 and TRBJ1-1, reads DGGITQSPKYLFRKEGQNVTLSCEQNLNHDAMYWYRQDPGQGLRLIYYSQIVNDFQKGDIAEGYSVSREKKESFPLTVTSAQKNPTAFYLCASSRQGNTEAFFGQGTRLTVV.

This rearrangement joins TRBV6-1 to TRBJ1-2; D might be TRBD1 (6 bases). The CDR3 contains 14 residues. Trimming removed 5 bases at V and 4 bases at J, with 14 bases between. Germline CDR1 MNHNS, CDR2 SASEGT. The CDR3 DNA reads as TGTGCCAGCAGTTCTACAGGGTTTGGCTATGGCTACACCTTC. This gives the protein CASSSTGFGYGYTF.

CDR3 nucleotide sequence: TGTGCCAGCAGCGCGAACCGGGACAGGGGATACACCTTC. Protein product: CASSANRDRGYTF. This rearrangement joins TRBV9 to TRBJ1-2; TRBD1 agrees at 10 bases. CDR1 and CDR2 (germline): SGDLS, YYNGEE. There are 13 residues in the CDR3. V shed 3 bases and J 11 bases; nucleotides not matched to a gene: 7.

The chain joins TRBV20-1 to TRBJ1-1; D is uncertain. The V and J ends lost 5 bases and 0 bases respectively, with 4 bases between them. Looked up from germline, CDR1 is DFQATT and CDR2 is SNEGSKA (reference sequence). This CDR3 comprises 11 residues. The CDR3 reads CSARVNTEAFF. The CDR3 nucleotides are TGCAGTGCTCGGGTGAACACTGAAGCTTTCTTT.

A few counts support this clone. V usage is TRBV6-5 and J usage is TRBJ1-5; weak D call: TRBD1 (6 bases). The germline V gene encodes CDR1 MNHEY and CDR2 SVGAGI. The CDR3 consists of 15 residues. Trimming took 1 base from V and 1 from J, leaving 8 bases between them. The chain's CDR3 is CASSYLDSSNQPQHF. The CDR3 coding sequence is TGTGCCAGCAGTTACTTGGACAGCAGCAATCAGCCCCAGCATTTT.

The J gene is TRBJ2-3, the V gene TRBV5-1, with TRBD2 identical over 12 bases. This CDR3 spans 17 amino acids. Losses at the gene ends were 1 base for V and 7 bases for J; bases not matched to a gene: 10. Germline values: CDR1 SGHRS, CDR2 YFSETQ. The CDR3, as DNA: TGCGCCAGCAGCTTGTTGGGGCTAGCGGGAGGGCCGCATACGCAGTATTTT. Translation gives CASSLLGLAGGPHTQYF. The whole variable domain, filled in from reference TRBV5-1 and TRBJ2-3, reads KAGVTQTPRYLIKTRGQQVTLSCSPISGHRSVSWYQQTPGQGLQFLFEYFSETQRNKGNFPGRFSGRQFSNSRSEMNVSTLELGDSALYLCASSLLGLAGGPHTQYFGPGTRLTVL.

This clone showed up just a few times. The gene calls are TRBV18 and TRBJ1-1; D remains ambiguous. Germline loops: CDR1 KGHSH, CDR2 LQKENI. Deletions cut 2 bases from V and 5 bases from J, with 9 bases between. The CDR3 contains 13 residues. CDR3 bases: TGTGCCAGCTCACCAGAGGGAGAAACTGAAGCTTTCTTT. Translated: CASSPEGETEAFF.

This chain links TRBV6-5 with TRBJ1-5; TRBD1 aligns across 7 bases. The CDR3 consists of 15 residues. Unmatched junction bases numbered 6, after V lost 6 bases and J lost 1 base. Per germline, CDR1 MNHEY and CDR2 SVGAGI. The CDR3 DNA reads as TGTGCCAGCAGACTGAACAGGGGCAGCAATCAGCCCCAGCATTTT. This encodes CASRLNRGSNQPQHF.

The CDR3 here is CASSLETGGNGGYTF. CDR3 bases: TGTGCCAGCAGCTTAGAGACAGGGGGCAATGGTGGCTACACCTTC. The V call is TRBV11-3, the J call TRBJ1-2; 10 bases are a match to TRBD1. CDR1 SGHNT and CDR2 YENEEA come from the germline V gene. The V segment lost 0 bases and the J segment 7 bases; nucleotides outside the gene matches: 5. This CDR3 region has 15 residues.

This clone was seen once. The chain recombines TRBV5-1 with TRBJ1-2; D is perhaps TRBD1 (5 bases). Germline V gene data show CDR1 as SGHRS and CDR2 as YFSETQ. CDR3 size: 15 residues. The V end lost 4 bases, the J end lost 5 bases, and 18 bases lay between the germline ends. In DNA, the CDR3 is TGCGCCAGCAGCCTTTCGTGGGACTCAAGATATGGCTACACCTTC. It specifies CASSLSWDSRYGYTF.